Reported below is one TCR beta chain. With 60 Vbeta and 13 Jbeta primers, the PCR was carried out. Assay: immunoSEQ multiplex PCR; the TCRdb copy retains only in-frame clones and omits some. Counted here are 200,000 to 250,000 clones, 76% occurring once; the ten biggest clones make up approximately 0.6%. In germline, CDR1 is LNHDA, CDR2 SQIVND (reference sequence). The CDR3 is made up of 13 amino acids. V lost 7 bases to trimming and J lost 7 bases, with 14 bases between them. These data come from a study of cytomegalovirus exposure and HLA in healthy donors. The TCR comes from a man younger than 30 in good health and CMV-seronegative. This sequence joins TRBV19 and TRBJ1-5, with D tentatively TRBD1 (6 bases). Sequences were obtained from PBMCs. CDR3 amino acids: CASIDRSGQPQHF. CDR3 bases: TGTGCCAGTATCGACAGGAGCGGACAGCCCCAGCATTTT. The full variable domain, with the rest looked up from reference TRBV19 and TRBJ1-5, is DGGITQSPKYLFRKEGQNVTLSCEQNLNHDAMYWYRQDPGQGLRLIYYSQIVNDFQKGDIAEGYSVSREKKESFPLTVTSAQKNPTAFYLCASIDRSGQPQHFGDGTRLSIL.